A selection of T cell receptor beta chains follows, all from one sample in a study of blood T cell repertoires in COVID-19. Profiled with immunoSEQ multiplex PCR; TCRdb holds only in-frame clones, not every one. In the table there are some 200,000 clones, roughly nine tenths of which are singletons. The sequenced sample was PBMCs or T cells enriched from blood (not recorded which). These receptors all come from a woman younger than 45 who had recovered from COVID-19. CDR3s include the opening cysteine and the closing phenylalanine or tryptophan. Fields, in order: V gene, D gene, clone size, J gene, CDR3 protein, CDR3 DNA. A D gene is named only where the DNA matches it firmly. Only some rows state a clone size, as once, few, many or a class for expanded clones.

V: TRBV4-1
D: -
size: -
J: TRBJ2-7
CDR3: CASSQETALSYEQYF
DNA: TGCGCCAGCAGCCAGGAGACAGCCCTTAGCTACGAGCAGTACTTC

V: TRBV9
D: -
size: -
J: TRBJ1-4
CDR3: CASSRSRIATNEKLFF
DNA: TGTGCCAGCAGCCGGTCGAGAATTGCAACTAATGAAAAACTGTTTTTT

V: TRBV2
D: -
size: few
J: TRBJ1-2
CDR3: CASSDSGIGYTF
DNA: TGTGCCAGCAGTGATTCAGGGATCGGCTACACCTTC

V: TRBV7-6
D: -
size: medium-sized
J: TRBJ2-5
CDR3: CASSLGPEETQYF
DNA: TGTGCCAGCAGCTTGGGCCCCGAAGAGACCCAGTACTTC

V: TRBV23-1
D: -
size: -
J: TRBJ2-5
CDR3: CASSHDKEGAETQYF
DNA: TGCGCCAGCAGTCACGATAAAGAGGGCGCGGAGACCCAGTACTTC

V: TRBV30
D: TRBD1
size: -
J: TRBJ2-7
CDR3: CAWRGTGPATEQYF
DNA: TGTGCCTGGAGAGGGACAGGGCCAGCCACCGAGCAGTACTTC

V: TRBV4-3
D: TRBD2
size: -
J: TRBJ2-5
CDR3: CASSPYPGTSGTQYF
DNA: TGCGCCAGCAGCCCATACCCCGGGACTAGCGGAACCCAGTACTTC

V: TRBV4-1
D: -
size: -
J: TRBJ1-1
CDR3: CASSQVGVRNTEAFF
DNA: TGCGCCAGCAGCCAAGTGGGCGTACGGAACACTGAAGCTTTCTTT

V: TRBV7-6
D: TRBD1
size: -
J: TRBJ1-1
CDR3: CASSVMTGYTEAFF
DNA: TGTGCCAGCAGCGTCATGACAGGGTACACTGAAGCTTTCTTT

V: TRBV11-3
D: -
size: few
J: TRBJ2-1
CDR3: CASSQRGNTYNEQFF
DNA: TGTGCCAGCAGCCAAAGAGGGAATACCTACAATGAGCAGTTCTTC

V: TRBV7-9
D: TRBD1
size: -
J: TRBJ1-1
CDR3: CASSRTGGASEAFF
DNA: TGTGCCAGCAGCCGGACAGGGGGCGCGTCTGAAGCTTTCTTT

V: TRBV25-1
D: TRBD1
size: -
J: TRBJ1-4
CDR3: CASSAPQGAAEKLFF
DNA: TGTGCCAGCAGTGCCCCGCAGGGGGCTGCTGAAAAACTGTTTTTT

V: TRBV9
D: TRBD1
size: -
J: TRBJ2-1
CDR3: CASSTTGTGDNEQFF
DNA: TGTGCCAGCAGCACTACCGGGACAGGGGACAATGAGCAGTTCTTC

V: TRBV5-1
D: TRBD1
size: -
J: TRBJ1-2
CDR3: CASSTAGTGGDYGYTF
DNA: TGCGCCAGCAGCACGGCCGGGACAGGGGGCGACTATGGCTACACCTTC

V: TRBV6-5
D: -
size: few
J: TRBJ1-5
CDR3: CASSYGQSIRPQHF
DNA: TGTGCCAGCAGTTACGGCCAGTCAATCAGGCCCCAGCATTTT

V: TRBV30
D: TRBD1
size: -
J: TRBJ1-6
CDR3: CAWSSGQTNSPLHF
DNA: TGTGCCTGGAGCTCGGGACAGACGAATTCACCCCTCCACTTT

V: TRBV6-4
D: TRBD1
size: -
J: TRBJ2-1
CDR3: CASSVTGGSYNEQFF
DNA: TGTGCCAGCAGTGTCACAGGGGGGAGCTACAATGAGCAGTTCTTC

V: TRBV2
D: TRBD1
size: -
J: TRBJ1-5
CDR3: CASSETGDQPQHF
DNA: TGTGCCAGCAGTGAAACAGGGGATCAGCCCCAGCATTTT

V: TRBV27
D: -
size: -
J: TRBJ1-4
CDR3: CASSLGSGQNEKLFF
DNA: TGTGCCAGCAGTTTGGGGTCTGGACAGAATGAAAAACTGTTTTTT

V: TRBV7-9
D: TRBD1
size: -
J: TRBJ1-6
CDR3: CASSQTTGLNSPLHF
DNA: TGTGCCAGCAGCCAAACGACAGGGCTCAATTCACCCCTCCACTTT

V: TRBV28
D: TRBD2
size: once
J: TRBJ2-3
CDR3: CASSLGLAGTDTQYF
DNA: TGTGCCAGCAGTTTAGGACTAGCGGGCACAGATACGCAGTATTTT

V: TRBV2
D: TRBD1
size: -
J: TRBJ1-4
CDR3: CASNPWDSANEKLFF
DNA: TGTGCCAGCAACCCCTGGGACAGCGCTAATGAAAAACTGTTTTTT

V: TRBV20-1
D: -
size: -
J: TRBJ2-6
CDR3: CSASRLGANSGANVLTF
DNA: TGCAGTGCTAGTCGATTAGGGGCCAACTCTGGGGCCAACGTCCTGACTTTC

V: TRBV7-9
D: -
size: -
J: TRBJ1-4
CDR3: CASQTSGANEKLFF
DNA: TGTGCCAGCCAAACTTCAGGGGCTAATGAAAAACTGTTTTTT

V: TRBV5-1
D: -
size: -
J: TRBJ2-6
CDR3: CASSLEAVRSSGANVLTF
DNA: TGCGCCAGCAGCTTGGAAGCCGTACGGAGCTCTGGGGCCAACGTCCTGACTTTC

V: TRBV19
D: -
size: -
J: TRBJ1-3
CDR3: CASSISFYSGNTIYF
DNA: TGTGCCAGTAGTATTAGTTTTTACTCTGGAAACACCATATATTTT

V: TRBV3-1/TRBV3-2
D: -
size: once
J: TRBJ1-1
CDR3: CASSQGRLNTEAFF
DNA: TGTGCCAGCAGCCAGGGGAGGCTGAACACTGAAGCTTTCTTT

V: TRBV5-1
D: TRBD2
size: -
J: TRBJ2-7
CDR3: CASSPTSGGANEQYF
DNA: TGCGCCAGCAGCCCGACTAGCGGGGGGGCCAACGAGCAGTACTTC

V: TRBV18
D: TRBD1
size: -
J: TRBJ1-6
CDR3: CASSLRGSSSYNSPLHF
DNA: TGTGCCAGCTCACTCAGGGGGTCGAGCTCCTATAATTCACCCCTCCACTTT

V: TRBV9
D: -
size: -
J: TRBJ2-7
CDR3: CASSVGRGEQYF
DNA: TGTGCCAGCAGCGTAGGCAGGGGAGAGCAGTACTTC

V: TRBV5-6
D: -
size: -
J: TRBJ1-2
CDR3: CAASHRDKGYGYTF
DNA: TGTGCCGCCTCCCACCGAGACAAAGGTTATGGCTACACCTTC

V: TRBV9
D: -
size: -
J: TRBJ2-7
CDR3: CASSADSPYEQYF
DNA: TGTGCCAGCAGCGCCGACAGCCCCTACGAGCAGTACTTC

V: TRBV5-1
D: TRBD2
size: -
J: TRBJ2-7
CDR3: CASSLGASGGSEQYF
DNA: TGCGCCAGCAGCTTGGGGGCTAGCGGGGGAAGTGAGCAGTACTTC

V: TRBV11-3
D: -
size: once
J: TRBJ1-1
CDR3: CASTLQQGTEAFF
DNA: TGTGCCAGCACCCTACAACAGGGAACTGAAGCTTTCTTT

V: TRBV27
D: TRBD1
size: -
J: TRBJ2-3
CDR3: CASSLWVGQGDTDTQYF
DNA: TGTGCCAGCAGTTTATGGGTGGGACAGGGAGACACAGATACGCAGTATTTT

V: TRBV19
D: TRBD2
size: -
J: TRBJ2-1
CDR3: CASRRTSGGYSYNEQFF
DNA: TGTGCCAGTAGGAGGACTAGCGGGGGGTACTCCTACAATGAGCAGTTCTTC

V: TRBV19
D: TRBD1
size: -
J: TRBJ2-5
CDR3: CASSRDRAQETQYF
DNA: TGTGCCAGTAGTAGAGACAGGGCGCAAGAGACCCAGTACTTC

V: TRBV4-3
D: -
size: -
J: TRBJ1-2
CDR3: CASSQAFDYGYTF
DNA: TGCGCCAGCAGCCAAGCGTTTGACTATGGCTACACCTTC

V: TRBV7-8
D: -
size: -
J: TRBJ2-7
CDR3: CASSLVSADSYEQYF
DNA: TGTGCCAGCAGCTTAGTCTCTGCGGATTCTTACGAGCAGTACTTC

V: TRBV19
D: -
size: -
J: TRBJ2-7
CDR3: CASSITGGGYEQYF
DNA: TGTGCCAGTAGTATAACTGGGGGCGGATACGAGCAGTACTTC

V: TRBV5-1
D: TRBD2
size: few
J: TRBJ2-2
CDR3: CASSSRLAGWTGELFF
DNA: TGCGCCAGCAGCTCCAGACTAGCGGGGTGGACCGGGGAGCTGTTTTTT

V: TRBV25-1
D: TRBD1
size: -
J: TRBJ2-7
CDR3: CASSESRQGFYEQYF
DNA: TGTGCCAGCAGTGAATCCCGACAGGGTTTCTACGAGCAGTACTTC

V: TRBV6-5
D: -
size: -
J: TRBJ1-2
CDR3: CASSYAERHGYTF
DNA: TGTGCCAGCAGTTACGCAGAGAGGCATGGCTACACCTTC

V: TRBV2
D: -
size: -
J: TRBJ1-4
CDR3: CASSEELSTNEKLFF
DNA: TGTGCCAGCAGTGAAGAGCTATCAACTAATGAAAAACTGTTTTTT

V: TRBV4-3
D: TRBD2
size: -
J: TRBJ2-1
CDR3: CASSQDNPTSGFYNEQFF
DNA: TGCGCCAGCAGCCAAGATAACCCCACTAGCGGGTTCTACAATGAGCAGTTCTTC

V: TRBV29-1
D: TRBD1
size: -
J: TRBJ2-7
CDR3: CSVVRDRVNEQYF
DNA: TGCAGCGTCGTCCGGGACAGGGTCAACGAGCAGTACTTC

V: TRBV5-1
D: -
size: -
J: TRBJ1-5
CDR3: CASSLEGGGNQPQHF
DNA: TGCGCCAGCAGCTTAGAAGGCGGGGGCAATCAGCCCCAGCATTTT

V: TRBV10-3
D: TRBD2
size: -
J: TRBJ2-5
CDR3: CAISELMAGGQETQYF
DNA: TGTGCCATCAGTGAGTTGATGGCGGGGGGGCAAGAGACCCAGTACTTC

V: TRBV5-4
D: -
size: few
J: TRBJ1-6
CDR3: CASSLEAGRNSPLHF
DNA: TGTGCCAGCAGCTTGGAGGCAGGGAGGAATTCACCCCTCCACTTT

V: TRBV13
D: -
size: -
J: TRBJ2-7
CDR3: CASSPLGSQKEQYF
DNA: TGTGCCAGCAGCCCCCTGGGCTCCCAGAAGGAGCAGTACTTC

V: TRBV19
D: -
size: once
J: TRBJ1-5
CDR3: CASRLMTGLNQPQHF
DNA: TGTGCCAGTAGACTCATGACAGGACTCAATCAGCCCCAGCATTTT

V: TRBV30
D: -
size: -
J: TRBJ1-2
CDR3: CAWSRLIDRSPGVGGYTF
DNA: TGTGCCTGGAGTCGGTTAATCGACAGGTCACCCGGGGTCGGGGGCTACACCTTC

V: TRBV2
D: TRBD2
size: -
J: TRBJ2-5
CDR3: CASSGGGTETQYF
DNA: TGTGCCAGCAGTGGCGGGGGGACGGAGACCCAGTACTTC

V: TRBV5-4
D: -
size: -
J: TRBJ1-1
CDR3: CASSLERNTEAFF
DNA: TGTGCCAGCAGCTTGGAGCGGAACACTGAAGCTTTCTTT

V: TRBV7-6
D: TRBD2
size: few
J: TRBJ2-7
CDR3: CASTSNVGLAGYEQYF
DNA: TGTGCCAGCACCTCGAATGTTGGACTAGCGGGGTACGAGCAGTACTTC

V: TRBV5-1
D: TRBD2
size: -
J: TRBJ2-7
CDR3: CASSLTASGGPRSSYEQYF
DNA: TGCGCCAGCAGCTTAACGGCTAGCGGGGGGCCTCGGAGCTCCTACGAGCAGTACTTC

V: TRBV7-2
D: TRBD1
size: once
J: TRBJ1-2
CDR3: CASPPGGRDYGYTF
DNA: TGTGCCAGCCCCCCAGGGGGCAGAGACTATGGCTACACCTTC